This record covers a single T cell receptor (beta chain). Its antigen is not identified. Data came from immunoSEQ multiplex PCR; TCRdb stores just in-frame clones and leaves some out. The sample has around 56,000 clones, about 86% seen once. V was pared by 6 bases and J by 5 bases, with 7 bases of the junction left unmatched. The CDR3 is made up of 15 amino acids. CDR1 KGHSH and CDR2 LQKENI come from the germline V gene. This entry comes from a study of PD-L1 blockade in urothelial cancer. About the research overall: Individuals in the cohort had been given 0 to 3 earlier chemotherapy regimens. Blood samples had a median of approximately 150,000 T cells, tens of thousands of unique TCRs, and clonality roughly 0.073. Study conclusions and caveats: Sub-median blood TCR clonality before treatment predicted longer survival. Patients who had durable benefit saw their tumor-associated blood clones expand more at 3 weeks.

The rearrangement uses TRBV18 and TRBJ1-6; 7 nucleotides agree with TRBD1. The sequence came from a man aged 50 to 60 with urothelial cancer. Sequenced material: PBMCs, taken around atezolizumab (anti-PD-L1) treatment. CDR3 protein: CASSTRGIHNSPLHF. The CDR3 DNA follows: TGTGCCAGCTCTACCAGGGGGATTCATAATTCACCCCTCCACTTT.